The present TCR beta chain was sequenced within a study of vaccination and CD4 T cells after COVID-19. Study information: Median time from second vaccine dose to sampling was 72 days (14 to 241). Study results and caveats: With convalescent patients, a median about 90% of reactive clones emerged solely after vaccination.

Treatment meaning: roughly 11-day PBMC culture with coronavirus spike peptide pools or control peptides (ViraFEST assay). Half-medium changes with fresh IL-2 medium occurred on days 3 and 7. Regarding this clonotype: Antigen specificity is unknown.

Per the germline V gene, CDR1 is SNHLY and CDR2 is FYNNEI. Trimming cost V 5 bases and J 0 bases, with 9 bases left between them. This CDR3 has 14 amino acids. With the Oncomine TCR Beta short-read assay, DNA from cultured CD4+ T cells was sequenced. Using its own MiXCR run on the PCR reads, TCRdb lists one record per CDR3 protein. The sample shows 20,000 to 25,000 distinct CDR3 sequences, under 65% of them seen only once. V usage is TRBV2 and J usage is TRBJ2-3, with D tentatively TRBD2 (6 bases). This TCR was sampled from a human donor who received a COVID-19 vaccine. Sequencing used CD4+ T cells from blood, cultured in vitro, obtained after SARS-CoV-2 vaccination. CDR3 bases: TGTGCCAGCAGTATGGAGGGCAGCACAGATACGCAGTATTTT. It specifies CASSMEGSTDTQYF.